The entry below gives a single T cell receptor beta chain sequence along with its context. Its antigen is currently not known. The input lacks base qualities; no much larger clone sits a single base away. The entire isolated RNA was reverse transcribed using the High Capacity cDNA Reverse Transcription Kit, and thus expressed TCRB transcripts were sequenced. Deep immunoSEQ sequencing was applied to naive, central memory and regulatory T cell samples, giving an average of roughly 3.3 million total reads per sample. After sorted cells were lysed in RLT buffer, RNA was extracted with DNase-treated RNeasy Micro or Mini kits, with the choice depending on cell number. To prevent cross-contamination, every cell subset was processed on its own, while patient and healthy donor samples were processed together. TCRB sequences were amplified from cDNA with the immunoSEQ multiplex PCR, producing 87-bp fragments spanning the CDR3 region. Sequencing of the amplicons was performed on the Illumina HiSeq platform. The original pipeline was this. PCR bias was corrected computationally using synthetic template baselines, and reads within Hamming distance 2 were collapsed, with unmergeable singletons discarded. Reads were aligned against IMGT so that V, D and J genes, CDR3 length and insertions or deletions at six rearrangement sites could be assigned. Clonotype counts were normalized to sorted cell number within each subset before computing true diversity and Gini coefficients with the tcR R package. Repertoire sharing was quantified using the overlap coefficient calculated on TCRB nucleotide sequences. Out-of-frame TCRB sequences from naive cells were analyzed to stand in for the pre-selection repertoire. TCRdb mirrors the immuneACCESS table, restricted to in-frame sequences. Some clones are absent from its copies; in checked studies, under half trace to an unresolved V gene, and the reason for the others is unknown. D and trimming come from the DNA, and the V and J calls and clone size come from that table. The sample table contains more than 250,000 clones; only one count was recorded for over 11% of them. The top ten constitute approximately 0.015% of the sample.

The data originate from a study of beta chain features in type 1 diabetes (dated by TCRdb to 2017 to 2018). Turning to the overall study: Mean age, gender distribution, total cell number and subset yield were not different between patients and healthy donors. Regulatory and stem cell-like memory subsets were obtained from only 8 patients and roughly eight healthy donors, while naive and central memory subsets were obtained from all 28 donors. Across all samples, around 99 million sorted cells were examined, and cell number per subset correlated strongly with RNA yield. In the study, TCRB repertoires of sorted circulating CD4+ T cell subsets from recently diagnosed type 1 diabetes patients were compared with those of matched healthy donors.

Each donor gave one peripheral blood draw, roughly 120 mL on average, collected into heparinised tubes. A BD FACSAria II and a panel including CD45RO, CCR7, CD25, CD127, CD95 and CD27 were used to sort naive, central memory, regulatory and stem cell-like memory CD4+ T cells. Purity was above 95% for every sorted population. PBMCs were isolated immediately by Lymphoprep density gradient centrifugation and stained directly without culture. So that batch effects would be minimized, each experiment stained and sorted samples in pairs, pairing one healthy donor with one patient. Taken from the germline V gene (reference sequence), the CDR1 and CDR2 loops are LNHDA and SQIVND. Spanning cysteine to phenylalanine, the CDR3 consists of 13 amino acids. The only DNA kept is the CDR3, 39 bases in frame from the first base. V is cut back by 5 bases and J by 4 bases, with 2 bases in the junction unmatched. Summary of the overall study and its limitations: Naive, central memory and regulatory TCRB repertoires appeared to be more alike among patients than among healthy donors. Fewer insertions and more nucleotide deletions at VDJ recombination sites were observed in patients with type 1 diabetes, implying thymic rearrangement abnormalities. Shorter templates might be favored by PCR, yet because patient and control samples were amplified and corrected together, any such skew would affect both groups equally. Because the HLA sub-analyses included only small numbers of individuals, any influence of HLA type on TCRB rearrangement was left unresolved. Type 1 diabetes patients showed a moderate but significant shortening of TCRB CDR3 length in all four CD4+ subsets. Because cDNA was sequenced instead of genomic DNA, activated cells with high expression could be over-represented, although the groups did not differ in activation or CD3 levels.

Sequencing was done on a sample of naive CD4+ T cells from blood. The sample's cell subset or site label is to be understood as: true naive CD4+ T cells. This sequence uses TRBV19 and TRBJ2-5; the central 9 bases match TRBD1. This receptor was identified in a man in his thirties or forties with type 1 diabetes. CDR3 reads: CASSGTGRETQYF. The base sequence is TGTGCCAGTAGTGGGACAGGGAGAGAGACCCAGTACTTC.